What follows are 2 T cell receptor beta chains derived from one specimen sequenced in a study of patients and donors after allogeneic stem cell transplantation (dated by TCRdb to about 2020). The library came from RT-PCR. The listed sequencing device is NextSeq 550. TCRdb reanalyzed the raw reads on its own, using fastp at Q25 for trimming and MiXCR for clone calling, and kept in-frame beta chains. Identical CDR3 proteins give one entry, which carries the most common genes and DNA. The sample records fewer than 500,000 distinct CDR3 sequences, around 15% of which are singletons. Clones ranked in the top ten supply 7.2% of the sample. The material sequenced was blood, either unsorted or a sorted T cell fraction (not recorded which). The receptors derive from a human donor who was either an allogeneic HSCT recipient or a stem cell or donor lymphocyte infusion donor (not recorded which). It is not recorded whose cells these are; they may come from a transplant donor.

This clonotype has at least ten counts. The CDR3 DNA is TGTGCCAGCAGTTTAGTTTCTTCCTTCTACGAGCAGTACTTC. Its protein product is CASSLVSSFYEQYF. The chain combines TRBV12-3 or TRBV12-4 with TRBJ2-7; D is undetermined. The CDR3 covers 14 residues. Trimming cost V 1 base and J 3 bases, with 10 bases left between them.

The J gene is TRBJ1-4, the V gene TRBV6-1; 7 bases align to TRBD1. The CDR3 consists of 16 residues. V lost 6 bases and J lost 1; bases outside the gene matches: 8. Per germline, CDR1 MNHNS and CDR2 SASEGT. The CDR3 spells CASSHDRVVTNEKLFF. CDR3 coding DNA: TGTGCCAGCAGCCATGACAGGGTCGTAACTAATGAAAAACTGTTTTTT.